This T cell receptor (beta chain) was found in a study of blood T cell repertoires in COVID-19. On the study more broadly: Specimens from acute and convalescent COVID-19 originated in the United States, Italy and Spain.

In terms of age and location, participants ranged from roughly 18 to 95 years and lived in about 25 US areas. The repertoire was sequenced with immunoSEQ multiplex PCR; TCRdb's copy has only in-frame clones and lacks some. The table has about 270,000 clones, 70% to 90% seen once. Sequencing was carried out using PBMCs or T cells enriched from blood (not recorded which). The receptor was isolated from a woman in her 30s with acute COVID-19.

CDR3 coding DNA: TGCGCCAGCAGTGATCCCGGGAATGAAAAACTGTTTTTT. It is translated as CASSDPGNEKLFF. This sequence joins TRBV10-2 and TRBJ1-4; D not resolved. V was pared by 3 bases and J by 5 bases, with 7 bases between. In germline, CDR1 is WSHSY, CDR2 SAAADI. The CDR3 is 13 residues long.